These 20 T cell receptor beta chains share one sample of origin, sequenced in a study of spatial heterogeneity in lung cancer. The sample's time point: sample taken at primary tumor resection. Unsorted whole RNA from tumor, nontumor lung or frozen PBMC underwent sequencing. Using its own MiXCR run on the 5' RACE reads, TCRdb lists one record per CDR3 protein. The sample holds some 100,000 distinct CDR3 sequences, around 8.6% seen once. The sample consisted of PBMCs, taken at surgery. These receptors all come from a male donor with early-stage non-small cell lung cancer.

This clonotype has at least ten counts. The CDR3 reads CASRRILVPRTDTQYF. In DNA form, the CDR3 reads TGCGCCAGCAGGAGGATACTAGTCCCGCGCACAGATACGCAGTATTTT. This sequence joins TRBV23-1 and TRBJ2-3; weak D call: TRBD2 (5 bases). TRBV23-1 is assigned to the ORF class and has an uncertain function. Trimming left V 6 bases short and J 1 base short, with 17 bases between. The length of the CDR3 is 16 residues.

This clonotype was found a few times. CDR3 DNA sequence: TGTGCCAGCAGTGGGATGACAGGCCGGCAGGGCTACACCTTC. It encodes CASSGMTGRQGYTF. The chain carries TRBV2 and TRBJ1-2; maybe TRBD1 (6 bases). The CDR3 length is 14 residues. Germline loops: CDR1 SNHLY, CDR2 FYNNEI. Trimming shortened V by 4 bases and J by 8 bases, and 17 bases separated the two germline ends.

There are a few counts of this clonotype. This chain links TRBV12-3 or TRBV12-4 with TRBJ2-6; unclear D gene. This CDR3 contains 17 residues. V was shortened by 6 bases and J by 2 bases, with 17 bases between the two germline ends. CDR3 sequence: CASRQDGPTPGANVLTF. The CDR3 DNA reads as TGTGCCAGCAGGCAGGACGGGCCCACCCCTGGGGCCAACGTCCTGACTTTC.

The V call is TRBV23-1, the J call TRBJ2-7, with a weak D call TRBD1 (5 bases). TRBV23-1 is reported as an ORF; its role is uncertain. V was cut by 3 bases and J by 2 bases, with 11 bases left in between. The CDR3 totals 14 residues. The CDR3 protein is CASSHYRHPYEQYF. The CDR3 coding sequence is TGCGCCAGCAGTCATTACAGGCACCCCTACGAGCAGTACTTC.

This clonotype has a handful of counts. The V call is TRBV5-1, the J call TRBJ2-3; D is unresolved. This CDR3 has 14 residues. CDR1 SGHRS and CDR2 YFSETQ come from the germline V gene. V dropped 4 bases and J dropped 3 bases, with 12 bases sitting between them. DNA for the CDR3: TGCGCCAGCAGCCGCTCGGACCCAACAGATACGCAGTATTTT. Translating it yields CASSRSDPTDTQYF.

V gene TRBV30 combines with J gene TRBJ1-2; a possible D gene is TRBD1 (5 bases). Germline V CDR1 and CDR2: GTSNPN, SVGIG (reference sequence). The CDR3 has 13 residues. V was clipped by 3 bases and J by 8 bases, with 16 bases between them. This CDR3 is CAWSLQAPEGYTF. CDR3 bases: TGTGCCTGGAGCCTACAGGCCCCGGAGGGCTACACCTTC.

This chain joins TRBV20-1 and TRBJ1-6; TRBD1 agrees at 10 bases. J lost 10 bases, V lost 1 base, and 7 bases had no gene match. Germline CDR1 DFQATT, CDR2 SNEGSKA (reference sequence). The CDR3 consists of 15 residues. CDR3 bases: TGCAGTGCTAGAGTGGGACAGGGGAATCTCTCACCCCTCCACTTT. As protein: CSARVGQGNLSPLHF.

This clonotype was seen only a few times. This chain links TRBV28 with TRBJ2-7, with a weak D call TRBD2 (5 bases). The V gene lost 5 bases and the J gene lost 0 bases, with 11 bases spanning the gap. The CDR3 length is 14 residues. CDR1 is MDHEN and CDR2 is SYDVKM in the germline V gene. This CDR3 is CASSSGHHSYEQYF. The CDR3 DNA follows: TGTGCCAGCAGTAGCGGTCATCACTCCTACGAGCAGTACTTC.

The chain combines TRBV6-6 with TRBJ2-2; 12 bases match TRBD2. The CDR3 runs 14 residues. With V trimmed by 6 bases and J by 8 bases, 4 bases remained unmatched. The germline CDR1 and CDR2 sequences are MNHNY and SVGAGI (reference sequence). CDR3 DNA: TGTGCCAGCAGACGACTAGCGGGAGAAGGGGAGCTGTTTTTT. This sequence encodes CASRRLAGEGELFF.

This clonotype has only a few counts. The chain has TRBV6-5 and TRBJ2-5, with D possibly being TRBD2 (5 bases). In germline, CDR1 is MNHEY, CDR2 SVGAGI. This CDR3 comprises 12 residues. The ends were cut back, 6 bases at V and 6 bases at J, with 11 bases in the middle. The CDR3 nucleotides are TGTGCCAGCAGCGAGAGGGCGCAGACCCAGTACTTC. Amino acid sequence: CASSERAQTQYF.

This clonotype turned up a few times. The V call is TRBV7-9, the J call TRBJ1-1; 9 positions match TRBD1. The CDR3 has 14 residues. V shed 5 bases, J shed 4 bases, and the junction held 5 bases outside the gene matches. In germline, CDR1 is SEHNR, CDR2 FQNEAQ (reference sequence). CDR3 residues: CASSLGQGITEAFF. CDR3 in DNA: TGTGCCAGCAGCCTAGGACAGGGGATCACTGAAGCTTTCTTT.

J is TRBJ1-1 and V is TRBV28, with D uncertain. Trimming stripped 6 bases from V and 0 bases from J, with 8 bases between. This CDR3 is built from 13 residues. Germline V gene data show CDR1 as MDHEN and CDR2 as SYDVKM. CDR3 in amino acids: CASRDPMNTEAFF. In DNA, the CDR3 is TGTGCCAGCAGGGACCCTATGAACACTGAAGCTTTCTTT. Combining the CDR3 with reference TRBV28 and TRBJ1-1 gives the whole variable domain DVKVTQSSRYLVKRTGEKVFLECVQDMDHENMFWYRQDPGLGLRLIYFSYDVKMKEKGDIPEGYSVSREKKERFSLILESASTNQTSMYLCASRDPMNTEAFFGQGTRLTVV.

The V gene is TRBV20-1, the J gene TRBJ2-3; TRBD2 agrees at 14 bases. The germline CDR1 and CDR2 sequences are DFQATT and SNEGSKA (reference sequence). The CDR3 runs to 15 residues. V shed 3 bases, J shed 5 bases, and the junction held 4 bases outside the gene matches. In DNA form, the CDR3 reads TGCAGTGCTAGGACTAGCGGGAGGGCGGGAGATACGCAGTATTTT. Encoded protein: CSARTSGRAGDTQYF.

Many counts were recorded for this clonotype. The DNA for the CDR3 is TGTGCCAGCAGCTTGCGGGACACCGGAGGACGCTACACCTTC. It codes for CASSLRDTGGRYTF. The chain is built from TRBV7-2 and TRBJ1-2, with a weak D call TRBD1 (6 bases). Germline V gene lookup returns CDR1 SGHTA and CDR2 FQGNSA. CDR3 length: 14 amino acids. The V gene lost 3 bases and the J gene lost 9 bases, with 17 bases spanning the gap.

This clonotype was counted many times. V is TRBV12-3 or TRBV12-4 and J is TRBJ1-5; 9 bases are a match to TRBD1. With V trimmed by 6 bases and J by 5 bases, 5 bases remained unmatched. CDR3 length: 14 amino acids. The CDR3 nucleotides are TGTGCCAGCAGAATAGGACAGGGGCATCAGCCCCAGCATTTT. This encodes CASRIGQGHQPQHF.

This clonotype was detected many times. The V call is TRBV12-3 or TRBV12-4, the J call TRBJ1-5; possibly TRBD1 for D (6 bases). V dropped 7 bases and J dropped 2 bases, with 12 bases sitting between them. The CDR3 contains 14 residues. The CDR3 region is CASTWGRGNQPQHF. The CDR3 coding sequence is TGTGCCAGCACCTGGGGGCGCGGCAATCAGCCCCAGCATTTT.

This clonotype was recorded many times. The gene calls are TRBV29-1 and TRBJ2-1, with D maybe TRBD2 (5 bases). Trimming pared 3 bases from V and 6 bases from J, leaving 6 bases between. This CDR3 has 11 residues. The germline gives CDR1 SQVTM, CDR2 ANQGSEA. The CDR3 nucleotides are TGCAGCGTTGAGGAGGTCAATGAGCAGTTCTTC. Its translation: CSVEEVNEQFF.

This clonotype came up a few times. The V call is TRBV5-1, the J call TRBJ1-2; 8 bases map to TRBD1. Germline V CDR1 and CDR2: SGHRS, YFSETQ. V lost 1 base to trimming and J lost 8 bases; unmatched junction nucleotides: 13. CDR3 length: 16 residues. CDR3 region: CASSLSVAGGAEGYTF. The CDR3 coding sequence is TGCGCCAGCAGCTTGTCGGTGGCAGGGGGCGCGGAAGGCTACACCTTC.

The chain combines TRBV29-1 with TRBJ2-1; 10 bases agree with TRBD1. Germline CDR1 is SQVTM and CDR2 is ANQGSEA. Unmatched junction bases numbered 7, after V lost 3 bases and J lost 8 bases. The CDR3 is made up of 14 amino acids. For the CDR3, the DNA is TGCAGCGTTGACTTGGGACAGGGGCTCGATGAGCAGTTCTTC. Protein product: CSVDLGQGLDEQFF.

This clonotype was seen at least ten times. The chain uses TRBV13 and TRBJ2-1; 14 nucleotides match TRBD2. The junction had 9 bases not matched to a gene; V was cut back by 10 bases and J by 10 bases. The CDR3 sequence is 14 residues long. Germline lookup yields CDR1 PRHDT and CDR2 FYEKMQ (reference sequence). CDR3 nucleotide sequence: TGTGCCATCACTCCGGGACTAGCGGGGGAGGAGCAGTTCTTC. Encoded protein: CAITPGLAGEEQFF.